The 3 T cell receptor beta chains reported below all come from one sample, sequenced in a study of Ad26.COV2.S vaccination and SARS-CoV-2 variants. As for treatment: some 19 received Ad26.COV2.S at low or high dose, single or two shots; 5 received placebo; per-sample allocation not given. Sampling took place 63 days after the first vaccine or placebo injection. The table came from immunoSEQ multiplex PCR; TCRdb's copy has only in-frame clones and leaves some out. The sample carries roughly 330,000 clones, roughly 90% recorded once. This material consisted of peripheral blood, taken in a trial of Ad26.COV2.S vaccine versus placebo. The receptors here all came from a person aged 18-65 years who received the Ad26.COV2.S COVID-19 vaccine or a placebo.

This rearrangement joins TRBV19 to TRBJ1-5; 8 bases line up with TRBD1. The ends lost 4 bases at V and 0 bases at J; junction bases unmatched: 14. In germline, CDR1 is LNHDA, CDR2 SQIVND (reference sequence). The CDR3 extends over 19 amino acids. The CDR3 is CASSRGAGGASHSNQPQHF. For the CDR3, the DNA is TGTGCCAGTAGTAGGGGCGCAGGGGGCGCGAGCCATAGCAATCAGCCCCAGCATTTT. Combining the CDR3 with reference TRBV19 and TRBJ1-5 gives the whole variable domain DGGITQSPKYLFRKEGQNVTLSCEQNLNHDAMYWYRQDPGQGLRLIYYSQIVNDFQKGDIAEGYSVSREKKESFPLTVTSAQKNPTAFYLCASSRGAGGASHSNQPQHFGDGTRLSIL.

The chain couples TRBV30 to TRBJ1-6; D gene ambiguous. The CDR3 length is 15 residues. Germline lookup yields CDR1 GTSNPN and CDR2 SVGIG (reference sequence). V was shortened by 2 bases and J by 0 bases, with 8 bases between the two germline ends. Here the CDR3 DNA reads TGTGCCTGGAGTAGTACTAACTCCTATAATTCACCCCTCCACTTT. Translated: CAWSSTNSYNSPLHF.

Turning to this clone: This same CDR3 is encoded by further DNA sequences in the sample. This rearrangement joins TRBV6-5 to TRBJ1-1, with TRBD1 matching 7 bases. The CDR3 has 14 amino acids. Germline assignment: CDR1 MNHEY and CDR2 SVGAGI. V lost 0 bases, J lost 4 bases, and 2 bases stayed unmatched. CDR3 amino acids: CASSYSQGGTEAFF. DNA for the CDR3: TGTGCCAGCAGTTACTCTCAGGGGGGCACTGAAGCTTTCTTT.